This T cell receptor (beta chain) was identified during a study of T cell changes during pregnancy in multiple sclerosis (dated by TCRdb to between 2018 and 2020). General notes on the study: In women with multiple sclerosis, the researchers looked at how the T cell repertoire shifted as pregnancy progressed.

The library came from the immunoSEQ multiplex PCR assay. In TCRdb, the immuneACCESS table is reduced to in-frame sequences with V and J assigned. These tables do not hold every clone; where another copy was compared, an unresolved V gene accounts for under half, and the others remain unexplained. Across this sample there are 40,000 or so clones, with approximately 94% seen only once. Jointly, the top ten make up 7.5% to 9.5% of the sample. Comment on this clone: Its antigen specificity is not known. Qualities for individual bases were not recorded, and no much larger clone is one base off.

The sequence came from a female donor with multiple sclerosis, enrolled in a pregnancy study. The sequencing used CD8+ T cells from peripheral blood mononuclear cells, collected in the third trimester of pregnancy.

CDR3 protein: CASRWQTGVVADTQYF. The nucleotide sequence reads TGTGCCAGCCGCTGGCAAACGGGAGTTGTTGCAGATACGCAGTATTTT. The chain was built from TRBV28 and TRBJ2-3; a tentative D call is TRBD2 (6 bases match). Sequences MDHEN (CDR1) and SYDVKM (CDR2) are obtained from the germline V gene. The cysteine opens and the phenylalanine closes a CDR3 of 16 amino acids. The CDR3 DNA has 48 bases and is translated from base 1. Trimming takes 8 bases from V and 4 bases from J, and the germline ends sit 22 bases apart.